This is a list of T cell receptor beta chains from one sample in a study of blood T cells in healthy people across ages. MiXCR, applied by TCRdb to the 5' RACE reads, yields one record per CDR3 protein. The table lists under 1,100,000 distinct CDR3 sequences, almost 25% of them singletons. These data also featured in a second study, about T cells of mothers and their children.

The material sequenced was blood. The receptors here all came from a girl aged 2-10 years in good health. The CDR3 runs from the conserved cysteine through the conserved F or W. A D gene is named only where the DNA matches it firmly. Expanded clones are given a class, and other clones once, few, many or no size at all.

d_call	v_call	clone_size	j_call	cdr3_aa	cdr3_nt
NA	TRBV19	few	TRBJ1-3	CASSASLGGTSGNTIYF	TGTGCCAGTAGTGCGTCCCTCGGGGGCACCTCTGGAAACACCATATATTTT
NA	TRBV20-1	NA	TRBJ2-7	CSARDLGRGSYEQYF	TGCAGTGCTAGAGATCTCGGTAGAGGCTCCTACGAGCAGTACTTC
NA	TRBV7-6	NA	TRBJ2-1	CASSLGRPGEQFF	TGTGCCAGCAGCTTAGGCCGTCCCGGTGAGCAGTTCTTC
TRBD2	TRBV7-9	NA	TRBJ2-6	CASTYSGQASGANVLTF	TGTGCCAGCACCTATAGCGGGCAGGCTTCTGGGGCCAACGTCCTGACTTTC
NA	TRBV29-1	once	TRBJ1-1	CSVDVWNTEAFF	TGCAGCGTTGATGTATGGAACACTGAAGCTTTCTTT
NA	TRBV27	NA	TRBJ1-1	CASSYSEEGVAFF	TGTGCCAGCAGTTATTCCGAGGAGGGTGTTGCTTTCTTT
NA	TRBV7-3	many	TRBJ2-5	CASSLTGDQETQYF	TGTGCCAGCAGCTTAACGGGGGACCAAGAGACCCAGTACTTC
NA	TRBV29-1	few	TRBJ1-2	CSVEGPAMEGPNYGYTF	TGCAGCGTTGAAGGTCCGGCGATGGAGGGCCCTAACTATGGCTACACCTTC
NA	TRBV13	NA	TRBJ2-7	CASSFGTDNYEQYF	TGTGCCAGCAGCTTCGGGACGGATAACTACGAGCAGTACTTC
TRBD2	TRBV11-2	few	TRBJ2-5	CASSSETGTRLSETQYF	TGTGCCAGCAGCTCGGAGACCGGGACTAGGTTAAGTGAGACCCAGTACTTC
NA	TRBV12-3/TRBV12-4	few	TRBJ2-1	CASSSYGGQNEQFF	TGTGCCAGTTCGAGTTACGGGGGGCAGAATGAGCAGTTCTTC
NA	TRBV5-8	few	TRBJ2-1	CASSLGPQRWGDEQFF	TGTGCCAGCAGCTTGGGTCCCCAGCGGTGGGGGGATGAGCAGTTCTTC
NA	TRBV6-6	NA	TRBJ2-5	CASSYGVMGDQETQYF	TGTGCCAGCAGTTATGGAGTCATGGGGGACCAAGAGACCCAGTACTTC
NA	TRBV5-5	many	TRBJ2-1	CASSSDGSSYNEQFF	TGTGCCAGCAGCTCGGATGGGAGCTCCTACAATGAGCAGTTCTTC
NA	TRBV12-3/TRBV12-4	NA	TRBJ1-4	CASSLDAQSLFF	TGTGCCAGCAGTTTAGACGCTCAATCACTGTTTTTT
TRBD1	TRBV27	NA	TRBJ2-7	CASSFGSLDRGLEQYF	TGTGCCAGCAGTTTTGGGTCTCTGGACAGGGGTCTCGAGCAGTACTTC
NA	TRBV4-3	few	TRBJ2-7	CASSLRTEPSYEQYF	TGCGCCAGTAGCCTCCGTACGGAGCCTTCCTACGAGCAGTACTTC
NA	TRBV5-6	few	TRBJ2-1	CASSFFLRPANEFF	TGTGCCAGCAGCTTCTTTTTGCGGCCAGCTAATGAGTTCTTC
NA	TRBV20-1	NA	TRBJ2-1	CSAGGRLSWDEQFF	TGCAGTGCCGGGGGCCGGTTGAGCTGGGATGAGCAGTTCTTC
TRBD2	TRBV6-1	few	TRBJ2-1	CASSVGTSLFDEQFF	TGTGCCAGCAGTGTTGGGACTAGTTTGTTCGATGAGCAGTTCTTC
NA	TRBV7-8	many	TRBJ2-5	CASSFLLSGFGTFQETQYF	TGTGCCAGCAGCTTCCTGCTGAGCGGGTTCGGGACCTTCCAAGAGACCCAGTACTTC
TRBD2	TRBV4-3	NA	TRBJ2-5	CASSQDLETGGEDVYF	TGCGCCAGCAGCCAAGATCTTGAGACGGGGGGGGAAGACGTATACTTC
TRBD1	TRBV6-1	NA	TRBJ2-1	CASSASGTDNEQFF	TGTGCCAGCAGTGCCTCCGGGACAGACAATGAGCAGTTCTTC
NA	TRBV2	NA	TRBJ2-1	CASSEQGTNEQFF	TGTGCCAGCAGTGAACAGGGGACGAATGAGCAGTTCTTC
TRBD1	TRBV20-1	few	TRBJ1-2	CSAEVGTDVGYTF	TGCAGTGCTGAAGTTGGGACAGATGTTGGCTACACCTTC
TRBD1	TRBV10-3	few	TRBJ2-5	CAISESTGGEETQYF	TGTGCCATCAGTGAGTCGACAGGGGGCGAAGAGACCCAGTACTTC
NA	TRBV7-6	few	TRBJ2-7	CASSALGVFYEQYF	TGTGCCAGCAGCGCCTTGGGGGTATTCTACGAGCAGTACTTC
NA	TRBV4-1	NA	TRBJ2-7	CASSQVHRDPSTNEQYF	TGCGCCAGCAGCCAGGTGCACAGGGACCCTTCCACAAACGAGCAGTACTTC
NA	TRBV7-3	many	TRBJ2-5	CASSLTHNFQETQYF	TGTGCCAGCAGCTTAACTCACAATTTCCAAGAGACCCAGTACTTC
TRBD1	TRBV20-1	NA	TRBJ1-1	CSARATGGGEAFF	TGCAGTGCTAGAGCGACAGGGGGCGGTGAAGCTTTCTTT
NA	TRBV11-2	few	TRBJ2-5	CASSATLQETQYF	TGCGCCAGCAGCGCAACTCTCCAAGAGACCCAGTACTTC
NA	TRBV12-3/TRBV12-4	few	TRBJ1-2	CASSTKTSQGYTF	TGTGCCAGCAGTACGAAGACCTCTCAAGGCTACACCTTC
NA	TRBV5-1	NA	TRBJ2-1	CASSLMRSLSNEQFF	TGCGCCAGCAGCTTGATGCGCTCCCTCTCTAATGAGCAGTTCTTC
NA	TRBV7-3	NA	TRBJ2-1	CASSLFSGTYNEQFF	TGTGCCAGCAGCTTATTTAGCGGTACCTACAATGAGCAGTTCTTC
TRBD2	TRBV6-2/TRBV6-3	once	TRBJ2-4	CASSYPPGTSGTRQKNIQYF	TGTGCCAGCAGTTACCCACCAGGGACTAGCGGGACCAGGCAAAAAAACATTCAGTACTTC
NA	TRBV29-1	few	TRBJ2-7	CSVGVEDYNYEQYF	TGCAGCGTTGGGGTAGAGGACTATAACTACGAGCAGTACTTC
TRBD2	TRBV20-1	few	TRBJ2-5	CSVGSGRAGETQYF	TGCAGTGTAGGTAGCGGGAGGGCCGGAGAGACCCAGTACTTC
NA	TRBV3-1	NA	TRBJ1-2	CASSHKGDLNYGYTF	TGTGCCAGCAGCCATAAGGGGGACCTCAACTATGGCTACACCTTC
NA	TRBV7-3	NA	TRBJ2-7	CASSLDQGDEQYF	TGTGCCAGCAGCTTAGATCAAGGTGACGAGCAGTACTTC
TRBD2	TRBV12-5	few	TRBJ2-7	CASGPNPGLAVEQYF	TGTGCTAGTGGCCCAAATCCGGGACTAGCGGTCGAGCAGTACTTC
TRBD2	TRBV20-1	many	TRBJ2-2	CSARVTGAGDTGELFF	TGCAGTGCTAGAGTGACGGGAGCGGGGGACACCGGGGAGCTGTTTTTT
NA	TRBV5-1	NA	TRBJ1-1	CASSLAFSSENTEAFF	TGCGCCAGCAGCTTGGCCTTTTCCAGCGAGAACACTGAAGCTTTCTTT
NA	TRBV6-6	NA	TRBJ1-4	CASSYDTGAEKLFF	TGTGCCAGCAGTTACGACACCGGCGCCGAAAAACTGTTTTTT
TRBD2	TRBV5-1	NA	TRBJ2-1	CASSPGAIAGKSAYNEQFF	TGCGCCAGCAGCCCGGGAGCAATAGCGGGAAAGAGCGCCTACAATGAGCAGTTCTTC
TRBD1	TRBV10-3	NA	TRBJ2-7	CAISRGTGGEYEQYF	TGTGCCATCAGTAGAGGGACAGGGGGAGAGTACGAGCAGTACTTC
TRBD1	TRBV19	NA	TRBJ2-1	CASSISFGTGVNEQFF	TGTGCCAGTAGTATTTCGTTCGGGACAGGGGTGAATGAGCAGTTCTTC
TRBD1	TRBV20-1	NA	TRBJ1-2	CSARDREGYTF	TGCAGTGCTCGGGACAGGGAGGGCTACACCTTC
NA	TRBV12-3/TRBV12-4	few	TRBJ2-5	CASSFLPGVEYQETQYF	TGTGCCAGCAGTTTCCTCCCGGGGGTCGAGTACCAAGAGACCCAGTACTTC